This passage covers 17 T cell receptor beta chains from one sample sequenced in a study of blood T cell repertoires in COVID-19 (TCRdb year 2020). Receptor amplification or capture employed the immunoSEQ multiplex PCR assay. As stored in TCRdb, this immuneACCESS dataset retains in-frame rearrangements with V and J assigned. A fraction of the clones does not appear; measured against another copy, unresolved V genes explain less than half of the discrepancy, and the remainder lacks a known reason. In all, the sample holds about 190,000 clones, and 88% of those were seen once. The ten largest clonotypes hold 3.5% to 5% of the sample. Material for sequencing was peripheral blood. The receptors were gathered from a young woman with acute or convalescent COVID-19.

The gene calls are TRBV15 and TRBJ1-1, with 9 bases matching TRBD1. V lost 5 bases to trimming and J lost 7 bases; unmatched junction nucleotides: 8. CDR1 LNHNV and CDR2 YYDKDF come from the germline V gene (reference sequence). This CDR3 is built from 14 residues. CDR3: CATSFRDRALEAFF. CDR3 sequence (DNA): TGTGCCACCAGCTTTCGGGACAGGGCCCTTGAAGCTTTCTTT.

This clone showed up just once. This sequence joins TRBV7-8 and TRBJ2-7, with D possibly being TRBD2 (5 bases). The CDR3 is 13 residues long. Germline CDR1 is SGHVS and CDR2 is FQNEAQ. Trimming cost V 1 base and J 2 bases, with 6 bases left between them. For the CDR3, the DNA is TGTGCCAGCAGCTTAGGAGGGACCTACGAGCAGTACTTC. The encoded protein is CASSLGGTYEQYF.

The CDR3 is CASSQGGFPTF. DNA for the CDR3: TGTGCCAGCAGCCAAGGAGGGTTTCCCACCTTC. The chain recombines TRBV4-2 with TRBJ1-2; unclear D gene. The CDR3 runs 11 residues. CDR1 is LGHNA, CDR2 YNFKEQ, per germline. Deletions cut 1 base from V and 13 bases from J, with 10 bases between.

In its sample, this clone was seen once. V usage is TRBV25-1 and J usage is TRBJ1-6, with D possibly TRBD1 on 5 matching bases. The germline CDR1 and CDR2 sequences are MGHDK and SYGVNS. The CDR3 totals 13 residues. Trimming shortened V by 3 bases and J by 10 bases, and 10 bases separated the two germline ends. The CDR3 protein is CASSDTEGSPLHF. CDR3 sequence (DNA): TGTGCCAGCAGTGACACGGAGGGGTCACCCCTCCACTTT. Full variable domain (rest looked up from reference TRBV25-1 and TRBJ1-6): EADIYQTPRYLVIGTGKKITLECSQTMGHDKMYWYQQDPGMELHLIHYSYGVNSTEKGDLSSESTVSRIRTEHFPLTLESARPSHTSQYLCASSDTEGSPLHFGNGTRLTVT.

CDR3 DNA sequence: TGTGCCAGCAGCCGCTCAGGGGTAGGGGAGCAGTTCTTC. Its protein product is CASSRSGVGEQFF. V gene TRBV12-3 or TRBV12-4 combines with J gene TRBJ2-1; D might be TRBD1 (6 bases). V lost 6 bases and J lost 10, with 16 bases in between. CDR3 length: 13 residues.

This rearrangement joins TRBV18 to TRBJ2-7; no definite D call. The CDR3 sequence is 14 residues long. Germline V gene sequence: CDR1 KGHSH, CDR2 LQKENI. Trimming left V 3 bases short and J 1 base short, with 10 bases between. The CDR3: CASSPMASSYEQYF. CDR3 DNA sequence: TGTGCCAGCTCACCGATGGCCAGTTCCTACGAGCAGTACTTC.

This chain joins TRBV2 and TRBJ2-3, with a possible D match to TRBD2 (6 bases). Trimming cost V 0 bases and J 10 bases, with 29 bases left between them. Germline V lookup: CDR1 SNHLY, CDR2 FYNNEI. This CDR3 contains 19 residues. CDR3 loop: CASSEALRLRLADLRSQYF. The CDR3 DNA follows: TGTGCCAGCAGTGAAGCGCTTCGGCTGAGGTTAGCGGACCTTCGGTCGCAGTATTTT. The complete variable domain, with remaining parts taken from reference TRBV2 and TRBJ2-3, reads EPEVTQTPSHQVTQMGQEVILRCVPISNHLYFYWYRQILGQKVEFLVSFYNNEISEKSEIFDDQFSVERPDGSNFTLKIRSTKLEDSAMYFCASSEALRLRLADLRSQYFGPGTRLTVL.

The chain couples TRBV5-5 to TRBJ2-5, with D possibly being TRBD2 (6 bases). V lost 1 base and J 5 bases, leaving 15 bases between the germline ends. The V gene's germline CDR1 is SGHKS and CDR2 YYEKEE (reference sequence). This CDR3 is 15 amino acids long. CDR3 DNA sequence: TGTGCCAGCAGCTTGCCAAAGGCGGGGCGGGAGACCCAGTACTTC. Translated, it gives CASSLPKAGRETQYF.

This chain links TRBV11-1 with TRBJ1-1; D not resolved. Trimming took 5 bases from V and 2 from J, leaving 12 bases between them. Germline-derived CDR1 and CDR2 are SGHAT and FQDESV (reference sequence). This CDR3 region has 14 residues. CDR3 loop: CASSPQPSNTEAFF. Here the CDR3 DNA reads TGTGCCAGCAGCCCACAACCCTCAAACACTGAAGCTTTCTTT.

This clone was found a few times. This chain joins TRBV28 and TRBJ2-7; 11 positions match TRBD2. Germline V gene lookup returns CDR1 MDHEN and CDR2 SYDVKM. J gave up 3 bases and V 10 bases, and 11 bases lay outside the gene matches. The CDR3 contains 15 residues. The CDR3 is CATSPLAGDDYEQYF. The CDR3 nucleotides are TGTGCCACCTCCCCACTAGCGGGGGACGACTACGAGCAGTACTTC.

This chain links TRBV12-5 with TRBJ2-7; D possibly corresponds to TRBD1 (5 bases). CDR1 is LGHNT, CDR2 FRNRAP, per germline. The CDR3 contains 13 residues. The germline V and J ends were trimmed by 3 bases and 6 bases, with 12 bases remaining between them. CDR3 DNA sequence: TGTGCTAGTGGTTTCCAGGGCTACGGCGAGCAGTACTTC. It translates to CASGFQGYGEQYF.

With regard to this clone: The sample contains more than one DNA sequence encoding this CDR3. V and J are TRBV7-8 and TRBJ1-2, with no clear D. The CDR3 extends over 14 amino acids. Trimming shortened V by 1 base and J by 5 bases, and 11 bases separated the two germline ends. CDR1 and CDR2 from the germline V gene are SGHVS and FQNEAQ. CDR3 amino acids: CASSLGTGGYGYTF. CDR3 nucleotides: TGTGCCAGCAGCTTAGGCACCGGTGGTTATGGCTACACCTTC.

J is TRBJ1-3 and V is TRBV7-9; the D is unclear. In germline, CDR1 is SEHNR, CDR2 FQNEAQ (reference sequence). The CDR3 covers 15 residues. Trimming took off 1 base at V and 1 base at J, with 8 bases between the two ends. CDR3 residues: CASSLGGDSGNTIYF. The CDR3 DNA follows: TGTGCCAGCAGCTTAGGTGGAGATTCTGGAAACACCATATATTTT.

For the CDR3, the DNA is TGTGCCAGCAGATCACCGAGGGAGACCCAGTACTTC. It is translated as CASRSPRETQYF. The chain joins TRBV2 to TRBJ2-5; no clear D gene. Germline V gene data show CDR1 as SNHLY and CDR2 as FYNNEI. V dropped 6 bases and J dropped 5 bases, with 10 bases sitting between them. There are 12 residues in the CDR3.

The chain recombines TRBV7-9 with TRBJ2-5; a possible D gene is TRBD1 (6 bases). This CDR3 is 13 amino acids long. Germline-derived CDR1 and CDR2 are SEHNR and FQNEAQ (reference sequence). V gave up 6 bases and J gave up 4 bases, with 12 bases separating them. This chain's CDR3 is CASSTGLGETQYF. CDR3 nucleotide sequence: TGTGCCAGCAGTACAGGGTTGGGAGAGACCCAGTACTTC.

The chain combines TRBV4-1 with TRBJ2-1; no definite D call. V dropped 0 bases and J dropped 1 base, with 7 bases sitting between them. The CDR3 has 15 residues. Per the germline V gene, CDR1 is MGHRA and CDR2 is YSYEKL. CDR3 coding DNA: TGCGCCAGCAGCCAAGATAGCTGGTCCTACAATGAGCAGTTCTTC. Its translation is CASSQDSWSYNEQFF.

This chain's CDR3 is CASIGAQTGANVLTF. The CDR3 nucleotides read TGTGCCAGCATTGGGGCACAGACTGGGGCCAACGTCCTGACTTTC. The chain has TRBV6-5 and TRBJ2-6, with a weak D call TRBD1 (5 bases). V was cut by 7 bases and J by 2 bases, with 12 bases left in between. The CDR3 contains 15 residues. The germline V gene encodes CDR1 MNHEY and CDR2 SVGAGI.